These 23 T cell receptor beta chains were sequenced from one sample in a study of PD-L1 blockade in urothelial cancer. TCRdb keeps only in-frame clones here, not all; method: immunoSEQ multiplex PCR. The sample yields 30,000 to 40,000 clones, roughly 38% seen once. The sequences come from tumor tissue, collected before atezolizumab (anti-PD-L1) treatment. All receptors derive from a man aged 60-69 years with urothelial cancer.

V gene TRBV30 combines with J gene TRBJ2-6; the D gene is possibly TRBD2 (5 bases). V shed 8 bases and J shed 0 bases, with 5 bases lying between them. Germline CDR1 is GTSNPN and CDR2 is SVGIG (reference sequence). This CDR3 region has 12 residues. The CDR3 nucleotides are TGTGCCCGGGGCTCTGGGGCCAACGTCCTGACTTTC. This sequence encodes CARGSGANVLTF. The complete variable domain, with remaining parts taken from reference TRBV30 and TRBJ2-6, reads SQTIHQWPATLVQPVGSPLSLECTVEGTSNPNLYWYRQAAGRGLQLLFYSVGIGQISSEVPQNLSASRPQDRQFILSSKKLLLSDSGFYLCARGSGANVLTFGAGSRLTVL.

V and J are TRBV15 and TRBJ2-2, with 8 bases lining up with TRBD1. This CDR3 comprises 14 residues. The V gene's germline CDR1 is LNHNV and CDR2 YYDKDF (reference sequence). With V trimmed by 3 bases and J by 7 bases, 4 bases remained unmatched. CDR3 protein: CATSSRTGNGELFF. The CDR3 coding sequence is TGTGCCACCAGCAGTAGGACAGGGAACGGGGAGCTGTTTTTT.

The chain joins TRBV15 to TRBJ2-1; 13 bases fit TRBD2. The CDR3 sequence is 17 residues long. The V segment lost 1 base and the J segment 7 bases; nucleotides outside the gene matches: 7. The germline V gene has CDR1 LNHNV and CDR2 YYDKDF (reference sequence). The CDR3 sequence is CATSRVTGLAGVNEQFF. In DNA, the CDR3 is TGTGCCACCAGCAGAGTTACAGGACTAGCGGGGGTAAATGAGCAGTTCTTC.

This chain uses TRBV6-8 with TRBJ1-2, with D unclear. This CDR3 comprises 14 residues. CDR1 is MNHGY, CDR2 SAAAGT, per germline. V lost 2 bases and J 3 bases, leaving 10 bases between the germline ends. Here the CDR3 reads CASSYGGHDYGYTF. The CDR3 coding sequence is TGTGCCAGCAGTTACGGTGGGCATGACTATGGCTACACCTTC.

This clone showed up many times. V gene TRBV6-8 combines with J gene TRBJ2-6; D remains ambiguous. Germline CDR1 and CDR2: MNHGY and SAAAGT. The CDR3 is 15 residues long. The germline V and J ends were trimmed by 2 bases and 0 bases, with 5 bases remaining between them. The CDR3: CASSYDNSGANVLTF. The CDR3 bases are TGTGCCAGCAGTTACGACAACTCTGGGGCCAACGTCCTGACTTTC.

This clone was counted a few times. The rearrangement links TRBV6-8 to TRBJ2-1, with D uncertain. V was clipped by 5 bases and J by 8 bases, with 13 bases between them. CDR1 is MNHGY and CDR2 is SAAAGT in the germline V gene. The CDR3 is 13 residues long. The CDR3 sequence is CASSMDRVYEQFF. Written as DNA, the CDR3 is TGTGCCAGCAGTATGGATAGGGTATATGAGCAGTTCTTC.

This rearrangement joins TRBV18 to TRBJ1-2; 8 nucleotides agree with TRBD1. This CDR3 contains 12 residues. The V segment lost 4 bases and the J segment 7 bases; nucleotides outside the gene matches: 2. The germline gives CDR1 KGHSH, CDR2 LQKENI. This chain's CDR3 is CASSQGQGGYTF. CDR3 nucleotide sequence: TGTGCCAGCTCACAAGGACAGGGTGGCTACACCTTC. Together with reference TRBV18 and TRBJ1-2, the CDR3 gives the full variable domain: NAGVMQNPRHLVRRRGQEARLRCSPMKGHSHVYWYRQLPEEGLKFMVYLQKENIIDESGMPKERFSAEFPKEGPSILRIQQVVRGDSAAYFCASSQGQGGYTFGSGTRLTVV.

The chain recombines TRBV11-3 with TRBJ2-3; D uncertain. Trimming stripped 5 bases from V and 0 bases from J, with 15 bases between. The CDR3 spans 16 residues. Per the germline V gene, CDR1 is SGHNT and CDR2 is YENEEA. The CDR3 here is CASSDQRSPSTDTQYF. The DNA for the CDR3 is TGTGCCAGCAGCGATCAACGGTCCCCTAGCACAGATACGCAGTATTTT.

This clone ranks as medium-sized (0.01 to 0.1%). The chain couples TRBV6-8 to TRBJ2-3; the match to TRBD2 covers 13 bases. V trimming: 4 bases; J trimming: 11 bases; junction bases outside the gene matches: 6. The CDR3 has 14 amino acids. Germline V gene data show CDR1 as MNHGY and CDR2 as SAAAGT. This chain's CDR3 is CASSSRTSGSMQYF. The CDR3 nucleotides are TGTGCCAGCAGTTCGAGGACTAGCGGGAGTATGCAGTATTTT.

This clone was found a few times. The junction shows a germline mismatch at one end, possibly a read error. Here the CDR3 DNA reads TGTGCCAGCAGCGTTGGGGACACACCTCCCGAGGTGTACTTT. Amino acids: CASSVGDTPPEVYF. The chain couples TRBV9 to TRBJ2-7; D may be TRBD1 (6 bases). CDR3 length: 14 amino acids. Per the germline V gene, CDR1 is SGDLS and CDR2 is YYNGEE.

The genes are TRBV30 and TRBJ1-2; D might be TRBD1 (6 bases). Germline CDR1 GTSNPN, CDR2 SVGIG (reference sequence). This CDR3 region has 15 residues. Between the trimmed V and J ends, which lost 0 bases and 5 bases, there was a span of 16 bases. CDR3 loop: CAWSVGGPGVYGYTF. The CDR3 nucleotides are TGTGCCTGGAGTGTAGGGGGTCCGGGAGTGTATGGCTACACCTTC.

V and J are TRBV18 and TRBJ1-1; D is perhaps TRBD1 (5 bases). V was pared by 2 bases and J by 1 base, with 5 bases between. The CDR3 totals 13 residues. The V gene's germline CDR1 is KGHSH and CDR2 LQKENI. CDR3: CASSPGANTEAFF. CDR3 bases: TGTGCCAGCTCACCAGGGGCGAACACTGAAGCTTTCTTT.

This clone occurred a few times. CDR3 sequence reads: CASSTGASYEQYF. Written as DNA, the CDR3 is TGTGCCAGTAGTACAGGGGCCTCCTACGAGCAGTACTTC. The V gene is TRBV19, the J gene TRBJ2-7; a weak D match, TRBD1 (6 bases). The V gene's germline CDR1 is LNHDA and CDR2 SQIVND (reference sequence). This CDR3 has 13 residues. V lost 4 bases to trimming and J lost 0 bases, with 7 bases between them. Using reference TRBV19 and TRBJ2-7 for the parts outside the CDR3, the full variable domain is DGGITQSPKYLFRKEGQNVTLSCEQNLNHDAMYWYRQDPGQGLRLIYYSQIVNDFQKGDIAEGYSVSREKKESFPLTVTSAQKNPTAFYLCASSTGASYEQYFGPGTRLTVT.

The chain recombines TRBV6-8 with TRBJ2-5; TRBD1 aligns across 8 bases. The CDR3 totals 14 residues. The V segment lost 5 bases and the J segment 2 bases; nucleotides outside the gene matches: 4. Looked up from germline, CDR1 is MNHGY and CDR2 is SAAAGT. CDR3 sequence: CASSVTGDQETQYF. As DNA, the CDR3 is TGTGCCAGCAGTGTGACAGGGGATCAAGAGACCCAGTACTTC.

This chain links TRBV5-1 with TRBJ2-7; 9 nucleotides align to TRBD2. The germline V gene encodes CDR1 SGHRS and CDR2 YFSETQ. Trimming cost V 4 bases and J 2 bases; bases outside gene matches: 7. The CDR3 covers 15 residues. The chain's CDR3 is CASSQEWTSAYEQYF. The DNA for the CDR3 is TGCGCCAGCAGCCAAGAGTGGACTAGCGCCTACGAGCAGTACTTC.

Ten or more counts support this clone. The chain recombines TRBV6-8 with TRBJ1-2; possibly TRBD1 for D (6 bases). The CDR3 is 13 amino acids. In germline, CDR1 is MNHGY, CDR2 SAAAGT. The V end lost 5 bases, the J end lost 4 bases, and 11 bases lay between the germline ends. This chain's CDR3 is CASSTTGIYGYTF. In nucleotides, the CDR3 is TGTGCCAGCAGTACCACAGGGATCTATGGCTACACCTTC.

This chain uses TRBV28 with TRBJ2-7; no clear D. This CDR3 contains 13 residues. The V and J ends lost 3 bases and 1 base respectively, with 7 bases between them. Germline CDR1 is MDHEN and CDR2 is SYDVKM. The CDR3 bases are TGTGCCAGCAGTTTGGGCAAGTCCTACGAGCAGTACTTC. Translated: CASSLGKSYEQYF.

This clone was seen at least ten times. The chain is built from TRBV11-3 and TRBJ2-4; 10 nucleotides match TRBD2. Losses at the gene ends were 5 bases for V and 5 bases for J; bases not matched to a gene: 3. This CDR3 spans 14 amino acids. CDR1 and CDR2 from the germline V gene are SGHNT and YENEEA. DNA for the CDR3: TGTGCCAGCAGCGACACTAGCGGGGAAAACATTCAGTACTTC. Its translation: CASSDTSGENIQYF.

This clone is medium-sized (0.01 to 0.1%) in the sample. The J gene is TRBJ2-1, the V gene TRBV9; D is unresolved. V lost 3 bases and J 9 bases, leaving 10 bases between the germline ends. The V gene's germline CDR1 is SGDLS and CDR2 YYNGEE. The CDR3 is 12 residues long. In DNA, the CDR3 is TGTGCCAGCAGCGCCCTACTGGGTGAGCAGTTCTTC. It specifies CASSALLGEQFF. The whole variable domain, remainder taken from reference TRBV9 and TRBJ2-1, is DSGVTQTPKHLITATGQRVTLRCSPRSGDLSVYWYQQSLDQGLQFLIQYYNGEERAKGNILERFSAQQFPDLHSELNLSSLELGDSALYFCASSALLGEQFFGPGTRLTVL.

This clone was picked up a small number of times. The rearrangement joins TRBV6-8 to TRBJ1-1, with 7 bases aligning to TRBD1. Trimming took 2 bases from V and 4 from J; bases not matched to a gene: 7. The germline CDR1 and CDR2 sequences are MNHGY and SAAAGT. The CDR3 is made up of 15 amino acids. This CDR3 is CASSYRGRGGTEAFF. The CDR3 bases are TGTGCCAGCAGTTACCGGGGCAGGGGGGGCACTGAAGCTTTCTTT.

V and J are TRBV6-8 and TRBJ1-6, with D perhaps TRBD1 (5 bases). Per germline, CDR1 MNHGY and CDR2 SAAAGT. V lost 9 bases to trimming and J lost 7 bases, with 13 bases between them. CDR3 length equals 13 residues. DNA for the CDR3: TGTGCCAGTTCTAACGGGGCGAATTCACCCCTCCACTTT. It is translated as CASSNGANSPLHF.

This clone appeared many times. Written as DNA, the CDR3 is TGTGCCAGCAGCTTACTTGTACAGGGGGGGGAGACCCAGTACTTC. Translation: CASSLLVQGGETQYF. The chain has TRBV11-3 and TRBJ2-5, with a weak D call TRBD1 (8 bases). The germline V gene encodes CDR1 SGHNT and CDR2 YENEEA. The V end was cut by 2 bases, the J end by 5 bases, with 15 bases between. This CDR3 is built from 15 residues.

This clone was observed a few times. This sequence joins TRBV28 and TRBJ2-7; 10 bases line up with TRBD2. The V and J ends lost 4 bases and 3 bases, in that order; junction bases with no gene match: 21. The germline V gene encodes CDR1 MDHEN and CDR2 SYDVKM. The CDR3 is 20 residues long. The CDR3 DNA reads as TGTGCCAGCAGTTCCTACGGGACTAGCGACCACTCTGGATCCCTCTACGAGCAGTACTTC. Protein sequence: CASSSYGTSDHSGSLYEQYF.